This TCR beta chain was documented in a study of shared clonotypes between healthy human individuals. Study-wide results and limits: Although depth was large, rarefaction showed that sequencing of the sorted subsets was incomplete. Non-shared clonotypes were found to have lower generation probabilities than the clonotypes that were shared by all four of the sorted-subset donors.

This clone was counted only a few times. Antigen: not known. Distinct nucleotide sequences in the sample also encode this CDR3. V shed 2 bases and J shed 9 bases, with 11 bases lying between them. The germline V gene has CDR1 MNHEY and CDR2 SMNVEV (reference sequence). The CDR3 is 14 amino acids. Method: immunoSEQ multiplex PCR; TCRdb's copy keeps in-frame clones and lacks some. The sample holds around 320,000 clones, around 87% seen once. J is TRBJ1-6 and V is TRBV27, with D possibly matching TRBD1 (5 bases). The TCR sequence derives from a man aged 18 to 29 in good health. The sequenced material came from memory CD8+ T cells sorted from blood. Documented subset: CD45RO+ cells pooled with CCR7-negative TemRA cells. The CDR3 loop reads CASSLQGIFSPLHF. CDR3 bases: TGTGCCAGCAGTTTACAGGGTATATTTTCACCCCTCCACTTT.